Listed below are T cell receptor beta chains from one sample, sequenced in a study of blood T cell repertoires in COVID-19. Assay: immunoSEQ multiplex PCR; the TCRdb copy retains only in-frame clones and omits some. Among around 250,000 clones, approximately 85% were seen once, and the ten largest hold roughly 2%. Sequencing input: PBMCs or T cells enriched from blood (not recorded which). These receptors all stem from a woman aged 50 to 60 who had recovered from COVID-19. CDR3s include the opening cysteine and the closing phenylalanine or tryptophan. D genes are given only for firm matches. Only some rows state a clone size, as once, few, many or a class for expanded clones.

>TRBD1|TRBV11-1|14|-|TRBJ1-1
TGTGCCAGCAGCTTAGCCCAGGGGGCAGGTGAAGCTTTCTTT
CASSLAQGAGEAFF
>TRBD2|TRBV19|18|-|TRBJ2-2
TGTGCCAGTAGTCCACGCGGGAGTAGCGGGACGAACACCGGGGAGCTGTTTTTT
CASSPRGSSGTNTGELFF
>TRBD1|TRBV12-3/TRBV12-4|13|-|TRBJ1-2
TGTGCCAGCAGTTTGAGGGGGCAATATGGCTACACCTTC
CASSLRGQYGYTF
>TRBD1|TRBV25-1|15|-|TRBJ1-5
TGTGCCAGCAGTAAAGGGACAGGGCTCAATCAGCCCCAGCATTTT
CASSKGTGLNQPQHF
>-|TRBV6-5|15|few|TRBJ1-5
TGTGCCAGCAGTTACTTTCGGGGTGGTGATCAGCCCCAGCATTTT
CASSYFRGGDQPQHF
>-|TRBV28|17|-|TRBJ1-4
TGTGCCAGCAGTCCAAGCAGGAGGGGACCAACTAATGAAAAACTGTTTTTT
CASSPSRRGPTNEKLFF
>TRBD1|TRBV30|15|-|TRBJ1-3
TGTGCCTGGACTATCGGGACAGGGACTGGAAACACCATATATTTT
CAWTIGTGTGNTIYF
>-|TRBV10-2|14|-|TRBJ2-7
TGCGCCAGCAGTGAGTTACGGGGCTCCTACGAGCAGTACTTC
CASSELRGSYEQYF
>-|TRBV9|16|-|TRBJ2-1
TGTGCCAGCAGCAAAGATCAGGGGGGACCCTACAATGAGCAGTTCTTC
CASSKDQGGPYNEQFF
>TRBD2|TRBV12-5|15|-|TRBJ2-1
TGTGCTAGTGGTTTGGACGGACTAGCGGGAAATGAGCAGTTCTTC
CASGLDGLAGNEQFF
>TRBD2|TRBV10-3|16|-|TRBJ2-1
TGTGCCATCAGTGAGCGGCTAGCGGGAGGGCGGGATGAGCAGTTCTTC
CAISERLAGGRDEQFF
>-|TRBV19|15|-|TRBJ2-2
TGTGCCAGTAGTGATTGGGGGCGGAGAGACGGGGAGCTGTTTTTT
CASSDWGRRDGELFF
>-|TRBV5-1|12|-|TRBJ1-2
TGCGCCAGCAGCTTGGCCGGGGATGGCTACACCTTC
CASSLAGDGYTF
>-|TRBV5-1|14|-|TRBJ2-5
TGCGCCAGCAGCTTGGGACAGCAACAAGAGACCCAGTACTTC
CASSLGQQQETQYF
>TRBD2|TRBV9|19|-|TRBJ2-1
TGTGCCAGCAGCGCTCCTAGCGGGGGGACCCCGCACTCCTACAATGAGCAGTTCTTC
CASSAPSGGTPHSYNEQFF
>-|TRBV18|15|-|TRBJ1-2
TGTGCCAGCTCACCACCGAACAGGGCGGTAAATGGCTACACCTTC
CASSPPNRAVNGYTF
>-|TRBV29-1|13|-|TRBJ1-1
TGCAGCGTTGTTGGACTCTACGGCGCTGAAGCTTTCTTT
CSVVGLYGAEAFF
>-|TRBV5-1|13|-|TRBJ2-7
TGCGCCAGCAGCTTTGTGGGCTTAAGCGAGCAGTACTTC
CASSFVGLSEQYF
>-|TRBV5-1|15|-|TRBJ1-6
TGCGCCAGCAGCGAGGTGGGCTCCTATAATTCACCCCTCCACTTT
CASSEVGSYNSPLHF
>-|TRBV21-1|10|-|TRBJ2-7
TGTGCCAGCACACTCTACGAGCAGTACTTC
CASTLYEQYF
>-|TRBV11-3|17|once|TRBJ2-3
TGTGCCAGCAGCTTAGGCCGATGGCAGTTCAGCACAGATACGCAGTATTTT
CASSLGRWQFSTDTQYF
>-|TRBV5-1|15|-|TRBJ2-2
TGCGCCAGCAGCTTCGGGACATTAGACACCGGGGAGCTGTTTTTT
CASSFGTLDTGELFF
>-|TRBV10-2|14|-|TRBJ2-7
TGCGCCAGCAGGGGGTCAGGGATCCTCTACGAGCAGTACTTC
CASRGSGILYEQYF